This is a list of T cell receptor beta chains from one sample in a study of blood T cell repertoires in COVID-19. The assay was immunoSEQ multiplex PCR, and TCRdb's table has in-frame clones only and misses some. The top ten clones hold approximately 2% of a sample with under 500,000 clones, around 90% of them seen once. Sample: PBMCs or T cells enriched from blood (not recorded which). All receptors come from a woman aged 18 to 35 with acute COVID-19. The CDR3 runs from the conserved cysteine through the conserved F or W. The order of the fields is J gene, V gene, D gene, clone size, CDR3 DNA, CDR3 protein. A D gene is named only where the DNA matches it firmly. Not all rows give a size; the values are once, few, many and, for expanded clones, a class.

J: TRBJ1-4
V: TRBV28
D: TRBD1
size: once
DNA: TGTGCCAGCAGTCCCGGACAGGCCGAAATTGAAAAACTGTTTTTT
CDR3: CASSPGQAEIEKLFF

J: TRBJ1-2
V: TRBV24-1
D: TRBD1
size: few
DNA: TGTGCCACCAGTGACCCGGGACAGGGACACTATGGCTACACCTTC
CDR3: CATSDPGQGHYGYTF

J: TRBJ1-2
V: TRBV5-4
D: NA
size: NA
DNA: TGTGCCAGCAGCTTGAGGCGGGAGTATGGCTACACCTTC
CDR3: CASSLRREYGYTF

J: TRBJ2-1
V: TRBV5-1
D: TRBD1
size: NA
DNA: TGCGCCAGCAGCCCAGGAGGGGGTAGGGACAGGTTGGTGGTTTACAATGAGCAGTTCTTC
CDR3: CASSPGGGRDRLVVYNEQFF

J: TRBJ2-5
V: TRBV5-1
D: NA
size: NA
DNA: TGCGCCAGCAGCTTGACTGGCAGGGAAGAGACCCAGTACTTC
CDR3: CASSLTGREETQYF

J: TRBJ2-3
V: TRBV6-2/TRBV6-3
D: TRBD2
size: NA
DNA: TGTGCCAGCAGTTATTCTAGCGGGAGGGTCACAGATACGCAGTATTTT
CDR3: CASSYSSGRVTDTQYF

J: TRBJ1-2
V: TRBV5-1
D: NA
size: NA
DNA: TGCGCCAGCAGCTTGGTCCGGGGGGGTGGCTACACCTTC
CDR3: CASSLVRGGGYTF

J: TRBJ2-7
V: TRBV16
D: NA
size: NA
DNA: TGTGCCAGCAGCCAATCTAACAGATTCGAGCAGTACTTC
CDR3: CASSQSNRFEQYF

J: TRBJ1-5
V: TRBV19
D: TRBD1
size: NA
DNA: TGTGCCAGTAGCCAGAGGACAGGGCATCAGCCCCAGCATTTT
CDR3: CASSQRTGHQPQHF

J: TRBJ1-1
V: TRBV15
D: NA
size: NA
DNA: TGTGCCACCAGCAGAATCACAAACACTGAAGCTTTCTTT
CDR3: CATSRITNTEAFF

J: TRBJ1-2
V: TRBV28
D: NA
size: NA
DNA: TGTGCCAGCAGTCAGGGGAGAGGAGACTATGGCTACACCTTC
CDR3: CASSQGRGDYGYTF

J: TRBJ1-1
V: TRBV10-3
D: TRBD1
size: NA
DNA: TGTGCCATCAGTGAGTACAGGGGGCTAAACACTGAAGCTTTCTTT
CDR3: CAISEYRGLNTEAFF

J: TRBJ2-5
V: TRBV15
D: TRBD1
size: NA
DNA: TGTGCCACCAGCGACCGATTCGGACAGGGAGGGACCCAGTACTTC
CDR3: CATSDRFGQGGTQYF

J: TRBJ1-1
V: TRBV11-2
D: NA
size: NA
DNA: TGTGCCAGCAGCTTACGCCGGGGGACTGAAGCTTTCTTT
CDR3: CASSLRRGTEAFF

J: TRBJ2-3
V: TRBV3-1/TRBV3-2
D: NA
size: NA
DNA: TGTGCCAGCAGCCAAGATCGGTTGGGGGCCGTAGATACGCAGTATTTT
CDR3: CASSQDRLGAVDTQYF

J: TRBJ1-6
V: TRBV7-2
D: NA
size: NA
DNA: TGTGCCAGCAGCTCCAGCACGGGAAACGGATCACCCCTCCACTTT
CDR3: CASSSSTGNGSPLHF

J: TRBJ1-1
V: TRBV2
D: TRBD1
size: NA
DNA: TGTGCCAGCAGGGAGGGACAGGGTCAACCGAACACTGAAGCTTTCTTT
CDR3: CASREGQGQPNTEAFF

J: TRBJ2-2
V: TRBV28
D: NA
size: NA
DNA: TGTGCCAGCAGTTGGACGCGGGGCGGGGAGCTGTTTTTT
CDR3: CASSWTRGGELFF

J: TRBJ1-1
V: TRBV6-2/TRBV6-3
D: NA
size: NA
DNA: TGTGCCAGCAGTTACGAGGGAGGCGGCACTGAAGCTTTCTTT
CDR3: CASSYEGGGTEAFF

J: TRBJ1-1
V: TRBV11-3
D: NA
size: NA
DNA: TGTGCCAGCAGCTCTCAGGACACTGAAGCTTTCTTT
CDR3: CASSSQDTEAFF

J: TRBJ1-5
V: TRBV18
D: NA
size: NA
DNA: TGTGCCAGCTCACTCTCAGGTGTCCAATACCAGCCCCAGCATTTT
CDR3: CASSLSGVQYQPQHF

J: TRBJ2-3
V: TRBV2
D: TRBD1
size: NA
DNA: TGTGCCAGCAGTGAAGAGGGGGCGTGGGATACGCAGTATTTT
CDR3: CASSEEGAWDTQYF

J: TRBJ2-2
V: TRBV27
D: NA
size: NA
DNA: TGTGCCAGCAGGCCGTTAACAGACACCGGGGAGCTGTTTTTT
CDR3: CASRPLTDTGELFF

J: TRBJ2-7
V: TRBV28
D: TRBD2
size: NA
DNA: TGTGCCAGCCGTCCGATGGGGAAAAGACTAGCGGGAGGTGAGCAGTACTTC
CDR3: CASRPMGKRLAGGEQYF

J: TRBJ2-7
V: TRBV6-5
D: NA
size: NA
DNA: TGTGCCAGCAGTTACCAGTTTACCCTTTACGAGCAGTACTTC
CDR3: CASSYQFTLYEQYF

J: TRBJ1-6
V: TRBV3-1/TRBV3-2
D: NA
size: NA
DNA: TGTGCCAGCAGCCAAGATCCCTATACCCTCCACTTT
CDR3: CASSQDPYTLHF

J: TRBJ1-4
V: TRBV19
D: TRBD1
size: NA
DNA: TGTGCCAGTAGTATAGAAGGACAGGGTCACGGTGAAAAACTGTTTTTT
CDR3: CASSIEGQGHGEKLFF

J: TRBJ2-1
V: TRBV18
D: TRBD1
size: NA
DNA: TGTGCCAGCTCACCCGACAGGGAAGGTCAAGGGGTCTTC
CDR3: CASSPDREGQGVF

J: TRBJ1-6
V: TRBV7-9
D: NA
size: NA
DNA: TGTGCCAGCAGCCCCAGGGATTCACCCCTCCACTTT
CDR3: CASSPRDSPLHF

J: TRBJ1-2
V: TRBV14
D: NA
size: NA
DNA: TGTGCCAGCAGCCAAGCGGGGTGGGACTATGGCTACACCTTC
CDR3: CASSQAGWDYGYTF

J: TRBJ2-2
V: TRBV27
D: TRBD1
size: once
DNA: TGTGCCAGCAGCCGGGACAGGGGGCGAACCGGGGAGCTGTTTTTT
CDR3: CASSRDRGRTGELFF

J: TRBJ2-5
V: TRBV3-1/TRBV3-2
D: TRBD1
size: NA
DNA: TGTGCCAGCAGCCAAGGCAGGGGGCGAGAGACCCAGTACTTC
CDR3: CASSQGRGRETQYF

J: TRBJ1-3
V: TRBV27
D: NA
size: NA
DNA: TGTGCCAGCCGCCCGGGGGGACGGACGTGGGGAAACACCATATATTTT
CDR3: CASRPGGRTWGNTIYF

J: TRBJ2-7
V: TRBV6-5
D: NA
size: NA
DNA: TGTGCCAGCACTTACGCACAGGGTGTTTACGAGCAGTACTTC
CDR3: CASTYAQGVYEQYF

J: TRBJ2-1
V: TRBV25-1
D: NA
size: once
DNA: TGTGCCAGCAGTGAACGCGGGGCCGGTACCTGGAATGAGCAGTTCTTC
CDR3: CASSERGAGTWNEQFF

J: TRBJ1-2
V: TRBV5-4
D: NA
size: once
DNA: TGTGCCAGCACTACGGGGGGGGAAAACTATGGCTACACCTTC
CDR3: CASTTGGENYGYTF

J: TRBJ2-1
V: TRBV5-1
D: NA
size: NA
DNA: TGCGCCAGCAGCACACTTGGCGAGCGGAATCCTTCCTACAATGAGCAGTTCTTC
CDR3: CASSTLGERNPSYNEQFF